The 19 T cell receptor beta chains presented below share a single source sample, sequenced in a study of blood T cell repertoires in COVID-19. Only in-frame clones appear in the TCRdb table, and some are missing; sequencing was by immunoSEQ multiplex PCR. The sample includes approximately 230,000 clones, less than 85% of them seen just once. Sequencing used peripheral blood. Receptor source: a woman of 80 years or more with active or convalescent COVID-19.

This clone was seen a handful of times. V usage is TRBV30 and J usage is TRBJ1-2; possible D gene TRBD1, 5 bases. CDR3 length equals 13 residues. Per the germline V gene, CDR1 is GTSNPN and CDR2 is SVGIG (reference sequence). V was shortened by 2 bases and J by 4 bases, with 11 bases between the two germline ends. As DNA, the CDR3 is TGTGCCTGGAGTAGGCAGGGAAGCTATGGCTACACCTTC. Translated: CAWSRQGSYGYTF.

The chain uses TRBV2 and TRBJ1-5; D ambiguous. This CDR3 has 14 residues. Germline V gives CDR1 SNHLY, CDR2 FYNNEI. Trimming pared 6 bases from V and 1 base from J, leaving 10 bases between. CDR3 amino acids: CASRPTRSNQPQHF. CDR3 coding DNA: TGTGCCAGCAGGCCTACCAGGAGCAATCAGCCCCAGCATTTT.

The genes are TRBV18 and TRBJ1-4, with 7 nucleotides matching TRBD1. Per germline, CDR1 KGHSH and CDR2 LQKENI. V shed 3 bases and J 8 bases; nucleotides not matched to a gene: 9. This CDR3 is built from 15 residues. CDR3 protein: CASSPWDSPGEKLFF. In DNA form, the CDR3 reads TGTGCCAGCTCACCGTGGGACAGCCCCGGGGAAAAACTGTTTTTT.

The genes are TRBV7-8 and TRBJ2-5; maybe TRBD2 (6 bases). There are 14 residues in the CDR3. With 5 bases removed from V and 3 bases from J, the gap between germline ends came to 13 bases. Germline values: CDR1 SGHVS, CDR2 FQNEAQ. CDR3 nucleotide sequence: TGTGCCAGCAGCCCAGGACTATTTAAAGAGACCCAGTACTTC. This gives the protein CASSPGLFKETQYF.

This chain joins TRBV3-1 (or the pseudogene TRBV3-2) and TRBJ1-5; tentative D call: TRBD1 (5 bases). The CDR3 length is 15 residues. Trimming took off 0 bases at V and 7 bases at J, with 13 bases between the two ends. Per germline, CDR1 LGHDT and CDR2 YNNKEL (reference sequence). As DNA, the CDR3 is TGTGCCAGCAGCCAAGATGGCACAGGCCGACAGCCCCAGCATTTT. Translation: CASSQDGTGRQPQHF.

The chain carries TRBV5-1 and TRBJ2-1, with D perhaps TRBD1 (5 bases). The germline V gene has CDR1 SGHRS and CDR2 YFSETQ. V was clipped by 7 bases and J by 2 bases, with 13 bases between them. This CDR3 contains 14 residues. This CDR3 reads CASATGTAYNEQFF. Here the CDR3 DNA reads TGCGCCAGCGCTACAGGAACAGCCTACAATGAGCAGTTCTTC.

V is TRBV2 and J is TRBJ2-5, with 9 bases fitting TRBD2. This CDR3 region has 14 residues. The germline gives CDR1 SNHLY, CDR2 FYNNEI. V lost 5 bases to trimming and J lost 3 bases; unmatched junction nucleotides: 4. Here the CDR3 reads CASSIAGAEETQYF. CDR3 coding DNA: TGTGCCAGCAGTATAGCGGGGGCGGAAGAGACCCAGTACTTC.

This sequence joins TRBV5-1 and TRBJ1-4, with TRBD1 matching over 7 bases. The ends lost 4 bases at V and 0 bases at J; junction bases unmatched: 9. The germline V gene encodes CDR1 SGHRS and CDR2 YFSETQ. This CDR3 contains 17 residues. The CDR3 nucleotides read TGCGCCAGCAGCACCCAACCAGGGACAGCAACTAATGAAAAACTGTTTTTT. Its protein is CASSTQPGTATNEKLFF.

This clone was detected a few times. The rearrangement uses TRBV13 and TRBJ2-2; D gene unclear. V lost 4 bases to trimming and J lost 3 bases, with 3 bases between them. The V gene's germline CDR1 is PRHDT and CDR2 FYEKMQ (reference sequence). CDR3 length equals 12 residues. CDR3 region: CASSSYTGELFF. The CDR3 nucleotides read TGTGCCAGCAGCTCATACACCGGGGAGCTGTTTTTT.

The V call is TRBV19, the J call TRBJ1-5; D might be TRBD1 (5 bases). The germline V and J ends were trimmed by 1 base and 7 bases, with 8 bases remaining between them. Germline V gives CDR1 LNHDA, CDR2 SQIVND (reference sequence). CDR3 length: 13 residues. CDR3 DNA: TGTGCCAGTAGTATAGTTAGGGGCCAGCCCCAGCATTTT. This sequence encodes CASSIVRGQPQHF.

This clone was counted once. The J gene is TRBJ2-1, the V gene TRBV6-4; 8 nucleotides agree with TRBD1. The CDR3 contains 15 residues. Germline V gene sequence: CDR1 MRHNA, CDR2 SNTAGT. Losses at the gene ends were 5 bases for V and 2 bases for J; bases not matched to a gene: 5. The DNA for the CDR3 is TGTGCCAGCAGTAAGACAGGGGATACCTACAATGAGCAGTTCTTC. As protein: CASSKTGDTYNEQFF.

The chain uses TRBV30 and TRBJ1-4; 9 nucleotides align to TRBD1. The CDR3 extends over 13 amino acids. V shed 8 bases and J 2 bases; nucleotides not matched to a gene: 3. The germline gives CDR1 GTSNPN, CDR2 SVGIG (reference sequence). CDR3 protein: CAGTGMTNEKLFF. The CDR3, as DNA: TGTGCCGGGACAGGGATGACTAATGAAAAACTGTTTTTT. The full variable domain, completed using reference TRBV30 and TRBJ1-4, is SQTIHQWPATLVQPVGSPLSLECTVEGTSNPNLYWYRQAAGRGLQLLFYSVGIGQISSEVPQNLSASRPQDRQFILSSKKLLLSDSGFYLCAGTGMTNEKLFFGSGTQLSVL.

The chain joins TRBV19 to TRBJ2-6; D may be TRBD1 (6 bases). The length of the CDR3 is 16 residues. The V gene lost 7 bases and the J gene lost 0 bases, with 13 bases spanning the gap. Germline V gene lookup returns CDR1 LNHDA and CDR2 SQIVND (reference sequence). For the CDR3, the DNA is TGTGCCAGTACCCCAAGGGGGATCTCTGGGGCCAACGTCCTGACTTTC. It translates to CASTPRGISGANVLTF.

The CDR3 coding sequence is TGTGCCAGCAGCTATAGATCGGGCAGCGGAGGCTACGAGCAGTACTTC. It is translated as CASSYRSGSGGYEQYF. The chain is built from TRBV7-2 and TRBJ2-7; D is possibly TRBD2 (5 bases). CDR1 is SGHTA, CDR2 FQGNSA, per germline. This CDR3 has 16 residues. Trimming cost V 4 bases and J 3 bases, with 19 bases left between them.

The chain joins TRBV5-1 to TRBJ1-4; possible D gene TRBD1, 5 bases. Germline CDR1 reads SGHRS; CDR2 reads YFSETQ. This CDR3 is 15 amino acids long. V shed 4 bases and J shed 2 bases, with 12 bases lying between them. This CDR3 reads CASSVNGATNEKLFF. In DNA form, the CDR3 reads TGCGCCAGCAGCGTCAATGGGGCTACTAATGAAAAACTGTTTTTT.

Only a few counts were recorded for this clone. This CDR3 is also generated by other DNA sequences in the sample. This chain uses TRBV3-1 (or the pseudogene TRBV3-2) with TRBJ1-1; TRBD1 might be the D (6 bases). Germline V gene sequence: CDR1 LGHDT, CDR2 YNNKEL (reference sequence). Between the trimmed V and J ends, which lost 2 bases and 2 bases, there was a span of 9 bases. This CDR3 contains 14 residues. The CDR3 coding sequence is TGTGCCAGCAGCCAATCGGACAGAAACACTGAAGCTTTCTTT. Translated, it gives CASSQSDRNTEAFF.

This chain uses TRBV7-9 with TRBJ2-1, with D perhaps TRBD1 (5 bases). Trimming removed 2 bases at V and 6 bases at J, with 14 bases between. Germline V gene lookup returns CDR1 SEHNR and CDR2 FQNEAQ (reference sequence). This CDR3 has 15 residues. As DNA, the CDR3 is TGTGCCAGCAGCTTATACGCAGGGAAAGGCAATGAGCAGTTCTTC. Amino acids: CASSLYAGKGNEQFF.

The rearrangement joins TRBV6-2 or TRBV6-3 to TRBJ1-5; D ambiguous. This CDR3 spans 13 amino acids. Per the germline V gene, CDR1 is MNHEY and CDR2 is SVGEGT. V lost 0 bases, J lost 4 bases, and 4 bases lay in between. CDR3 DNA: TGTGCCAGCAGTTACTCCGTTAATCAGCCCCAGCATTTT. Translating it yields CASSYSVNQPQHF.

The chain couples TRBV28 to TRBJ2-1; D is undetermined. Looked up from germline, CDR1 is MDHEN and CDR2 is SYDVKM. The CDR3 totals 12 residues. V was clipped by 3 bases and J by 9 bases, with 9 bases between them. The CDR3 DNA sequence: TGTGCCAGCAGTTTTCGGTCGGGTGAGCAGTTCTTC. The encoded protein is CASSFRSGEQFF.